The entry below gives a single TCR beta chain sequence along with its context. The target of this receptor is not known. No much larger clone is present one base from it, and per-base qualities are unavailable. The CDR3, from cysteine to phenylalanine, totals 13 residues. The kept DNA is CDR3 alone, 39 bases in frame from the first base. V and J lose 5 bases and 4 bases, and a span of 12 bases separates them. The germline V gene sets CDR1 to MDHEN and CDR2 to SYDVKM. The entry originates in a study of cytomegalovirus exposure and HLA in healthy donors (dated by TCRdb to the late 2010s). About the full investigation: An earlier analysis of roughly 500 of the donors reported approximately 280 Gb of sequence data and 95 million to 120 million unique TCR beta sequences obtained from around 180 million T cells. Among the roughly 390 genotyped donors, approximately 81% belonged to the genetic ancestry cluster associated with self-reported Caucasian donors. Along with the approximately 620-subject first cohort, a separate validation cohort of roughly 110 different subjects was used. The study aimed to test whether signatures of past pathogen exposure could be identified by cataloging public T cell receptors. To predict cytomegalovirus infection status, the study brought together high-throughput TCR immunosequencing, statistical association of individual TCRs with disease status, and machine learning. Among 398 genotyped donors of the cohort, an average of around 240,000 unique TCR beta nucleotide sequences was sequenced per donor, of which roughly 17% were non-productive. About 280 gigabases of sequencing data and 70 million to 95 million unique TCR sequences made up an early release that covered 500 to 700 HLA-typed donors. To study patterns of TCR occurrence, a later analysis re-analyzed previously published TCR beta repertoires from 600 to 750 donors and added high-resolution HLA genotyping. The number of typed donors differed by locus: roughly 620-630 for A, B, C, DRB1 and DQB1; 500 to 550 for DQA1; 606 for DPA1; and roughly 490 for DPB1. Alongside the repertoire data, information on donor age, sex, ethnicity and CMV serostatus was compiled. Rather than using new phenotypic data, the later analysis identified candidate immune exposures from TCR beta sequences and from how often those sequences occurred across donors. Every repertoire in the discovery cohort had been generated on one and the same sequencing platform. A later genetic analysis used genome-wide SNP genotypes for about 65% of the roughly 700 donors, treating that subset as a discovery cohort. The study used immunosequencing to profile the T cell repertoires of under 700 subjects and linked those repertoires to cytomegalovirus serostatus. HLA typing covered class I and class II loci at four-digit resolution. Four to six DR-DQ haplotypes were handled as single units for association and clustering, since linkage in the cohort was strong. In an earlier analysis of 550 to 700 of the donors, high-throughput TCR beta sequencing was used to judge whether each TCR beta V gene segment behaved as functional or pseudogenic. Points the paper makes about the study in general: Because HLA typing was missing for some donors at each locus, association tests included only the typed subset. Most CMV-associated TCR beta chains appeared to be HLA-restricted in a later analysis, and the HLA associations seemed to be driven largely by CMV exposure. For the cohort, immune exposure information was limited to CMV serostatus. An earlier analysis of roughly 570 of the donors showed that most TCR beta V segments appeared in productive rearrangements either about 90% or about 30% of the time, which broadly matched IMGT annotations. It was suggested by the authors that the approach could potentially be generalized to other disease states and immunological phenotypes. The presence/absence analyses assumed that sequencing depth was roughly uniform across donors, and that assumption may not be true. According to a later genetic analysis, donors in an Asian-associated ancestry cluster had fewer N-insertions in productive TCRs than the roughly 700-donor mean. At a false discovery rate of 0.05, a later analysis linked some 18,000 TCR beta sequences to specific HLA alleles. Assigning TCR associations to individual alleles was difficult when HLA alleles, especially DR and DQ, strongly co-occurred. Linkage disequilibrium might explain the correlated functional status among segregating V segments, but an unknown experimental factor could not be excluded. In both the original and validation cohorts, the classifier was reported to diagnose cytomegalovirus status with high specificity and sensitivity. Only TCR beta chains were sequenced in this cohort, and the absence of alpha or paired-chain data limited detectable features. A further reported finding was that TCR beta sequences accurately predicted the HLA-A and HLA-B alleles for most subjects in the first cohort. A few of the identified cytomegalovirus-associated TCR beta chains were confirmed in vitro to be specific for cytomegalovirus antigens. Compared with equally common non-associated chains, HLA-associated TCR beta chains in a later analysis were more clonally expanded and had lower generation probabilities. Because counts were too low, roughly 17 rarely observed V segments, including chromosome 9 orphons, were left out of the earlier analysis of roughly 600 of the donors. A cluster of highly shared sequence variants was judged likely to be a technical artifact of the sequencing pipeline. In a later analysis, the rate of TCR association differed among HLA loci, with DRB1 alleles having the most associated TCRs and HLA-C alleles having the fewest. The 87-base-pair reads could not distinguish some IMGT-functional V segments, including TRBV6-2 and TRBV6-3, so those segments were excluded. While some public TCRs were present in many individuals, most TCR sequences turned up only very rarely across donors. In a later genetic analysis, a missense DCLRE1C variant was associated with V-gene and J-gene trimming of TCR beta chains, and the association was replicated in an independent cohort. The study gave a list of 150 to 200 TCR beta chains associated with cytomegalovirus. In a later analysis, several top co-occurrence clusters were reported to appear linked to parvovirus B19, influenza, CMV and Epstein-Barr virus.

The cohort comprised around 690 healthy bone marrow donors. At the time of sampling, every cohort member was nominally healthy, though immune exposures that went unrecorded were likely present. The donor was CMV seronegative and was included in the group of 352 seronegative cohort members. Every donor gave a peripheral blood sample, and the peripheral blood mononuclear cells from that sample were used for TCR beta sequencing. The Qiagen DNeasy Blood Extraction Kit was used to extract genomic DNA from the blood cell samples. Libraries were made using the immunoSEQ multiplex PCR assay. For the multiplex PCR, a mixture combining 60 forward primers for TCR Vbeta segments and 13 reverse primers for TCR Jbeta segments was used. The CDR3 region of rearranged TCR beta genes was amplified from genomic DNA by a multiplex PCR assay. Amplified TCR beta libraries were sequenced as 87-base-pair reads on the Illumina HiSeq System. Per the original workflow: In a later analysis, some 80 million unique TCR beta chains were counted across the 650 to 700 repertoires, and about 10 million of these chains were shared by at least two donors. To remove PCR and sequencing errors, raw reads were error-corrected and collapsed into unique sequences using a nearest-neighbor algorithm that merged closely related sequences. V, D and J gene segments were assigned by aligning CDR3 sequences to IMGT reference sequences. For a sequence to be retained, a match of at least six nucleotides to both a V gene segment and a J gene segment was required. Rearrangements were classified as productive when the CDR3 lacked stop codons and remained in frame with V and J, and all other rearrangements were classified as non-productive. CDR3 was defined according to IMGT convention as the region running from the second conserved V-encoded cysteine to the conserved J-encoded phenylalanine. The earlier analysis of about 570 of the donors excluded any sequence lacking an unambiguous match to a single V gene segment. In an earlier analysis of roughly 600 of the donors, a V segment was called functional when productive rearrangements were above 56.7%, and segregating when the standard deviation between donors exceeded 5%. A statistical classification framework was developed to diagnose cytomegalovirus status using the catalog of TCR beta chain sequences. In a later analysis, TCR nucleotide sequences were compared against IMGT/GENE-DB human TR gene sequences so that V and J genes could be assigned. A later analysis assigned CDR3 sequences and most-parsimonious VDJ recombination scenarios with the TCRdist pipeline. In a later analysis, every TCR beta chain was defined by the combination of its CDR3 amino acid sequence and its V-gene family, and reads without a unique V-gene family were dropped. In a later analysis, around 600 highly shared, low-generation-probability nucleotide sequences were removed to address suspected cross-contamination and a sequencing artifact. In a later analysis, a clonal expansion index was calculated for each public chain from normalized within-repertoire ranks of inferred template counts. A later analysis computed generation probabilities with a VDJ recombination model fitted to out-of-frame rearrangements, and checked the results against IGoR. In a later analysis, TCR-TCR, TCR-HLA and TCR-CMV co-occurrence was scored with hypergeometric tests, and a repertoire-size bias correction was applied to TCR pairs. A later analysis estimated false discovery rates by permuting HLA or CMV assignments 20 times. In a later analysis, co-occurring TCRs were grouped using DBSCAN, with TCRdist sequence similarity added in when clustering inside HLA-allele-positive subsets. Repertoires with fewer than 30,000 or more than 120,000 public chains, plus five repertoires with anomalous nucleotide sharing, were excluded from co-occurrence clustering. Sourced from immuneACCESS, this table was stored by TCRdb with only in-frame sequences that have V and J called. A share of the clones is absent; for the studies checked, an unresolved V gene accounts for under half, and the remainder has no known explanation. From that table come the V and J calls and clone size; the DNA was used to work out D and trimming. The sample table holds about 140,000 clones, of which 77% were seen once. Around 1.5% of the sample goes to the ten largest clones.

The sequenced sample consisted of PBMCs. The clonotype originates from a female donor in good health and CMV-seronegative. The chain joins TRBV28 to TRBJ2-7, with TRBD2 as a weak D call on 5 bases. The nucleotides are TGTGCCAGCAGTCCACGGGGAGTATACGAGCAGTACTTC. Translated, it reads CASSPRGVYEQYF.